This T cell receptor beta chain was found in a study of shared clonotypes between healthy human individuals (dated by TCRdb to the early 2020s). For the study in its entirety: Three men and two women, aged 18 to 49 years, made up the cohort. To estimate repertoire size and how much clonotypes are shared between individuals, the study performed deep sequencing of blood TCR repertoires from a handful of healthy adults. Between about 0.8 and 8.9 billion PBMCs per donor were obtained by leukapheresis. To increase sequencing depth and limit assay-specific biases, TCR repertoire library preparation and sequencing were carried out by different laboratories using diverse techniques.

Using the deep immunoSEQ assay, multiplex PCR amplified TCR CDR3 regions from genomic DNA. For each cell subset, the extracted genomic DNA was distributed evenly across all wells of several immunoSEQ 96-well plates, and each plate served as one replicate. For unsorted PBMC, 250 to 300 ng of genomic DNA, equivalent to about 30,000 T cell genomes, went into each replicate PCR. Genomic DNA from unsorted PBMC was sequenced over ten immunoSEQ deep assay plates. Purified libraries were measured with a Qubit 3.0 fluorometer, size-checked on a Bioanalyzer 2100, and measured again with the KAPA Library Quantification kit. Every immunoSEQ 96-well plate was sequenced on a separate single-read 150-cycle Illumina NextSeq 550 flow cell. The published analysis was carried out like this. Because only junctional sequences without quality scores were contained in the immunoSEQ output, filtering matching that applied to full-length reads could not be performed. To assign V/J genes and CDR3, sequences were annotated using PyIR, a Python wrapper for IgBLAST v1.9, with IMGT germline references. Reads were removed for weak V/J assignments (E-value above 1e-6), missing CDR3, stop codons, out-of-frame junctions, or ambiguous translated residues. V3J clonotypes were defined as sequences sharing an identical inferred V gene, J gene, and CDR3 amino acid sequence. The percentage overlap between two repertoires was calculated by dividing the number of shared unique clonotypes by the size of the smaller repertoire. Repertoire richness was assessed with RTK rarefaction, the Chao1 estimator, and Recon v2.1 estimates of unobserved clonotypes. The clones in this table, taken by TCRdb from immuneACCESS, are in-frame only. Not every clone is retained; where verified, under half of the shortfall comes from an unresolved V gene, and the cause of the rest is unknown. V and J calls and clone size are those listed in that table; D and trimming were worked out from the DNA. Across this sample there are roughly 490,000 clones, with 79% seen only once. Approximately 12% of the sample rests with the top ten.

Deletion took 1 base off V and 2 bases off J, with a span of 6 bases between the germline ends. CDR1 and CDR2 (SGHTA, FQGNSA) derive from the germline V gene. From cysteine to phenylalanine, the CDR3 is 13 amino acids long. CDR3 DNA is the only sequence kept; it has 39 bases, read in frame from the first base. The donors were healthy, HIV-negative adults who had no recently reported acute infections or vaccinations. All donors were Caucasian adults living in Nashville, Tennessee, USA. In the unsorted samples, tens of millions of PBMCs were counted, and genomic DNA was extracted using the QIAamp DNA Blood Mini kit. Blood was obtained by leukapheresis, after which PBMCs were separated by Ficoll-Histopaque density gradient centrifugation and cryopreserved in liquid nitrogen vapor phase. The full study reports these points: Because the study included a small number of donors, the genetic and exposure-history diversity represented was limited. Sampling was restricted to blood, and TCR repertoires in tissue are likely to differ from TCR repertoires in blood. Pairwise subsampling indicated that sequencing depth was expected to affect the degree of clonotype sharing among donors.

This clone was counted between two and nine times. No antigen is known for it. The sample holds no much larger clone one base away, and base qualities are not on file. The sample comprised PBMCs. Recombination linked TRBV7-2 to TRBJ2-7, with an unclear D gene assignment. The receptor was derived from a middle-aged woman in good health. Some clones in this sample may be carry-over from other donors' samples. The CDR3 here reads CASSLVRTYEQYF. The nucleotides read TGTGCCAGCAGCTTAGTTCGTACCTACGAGCAGTACTTC.